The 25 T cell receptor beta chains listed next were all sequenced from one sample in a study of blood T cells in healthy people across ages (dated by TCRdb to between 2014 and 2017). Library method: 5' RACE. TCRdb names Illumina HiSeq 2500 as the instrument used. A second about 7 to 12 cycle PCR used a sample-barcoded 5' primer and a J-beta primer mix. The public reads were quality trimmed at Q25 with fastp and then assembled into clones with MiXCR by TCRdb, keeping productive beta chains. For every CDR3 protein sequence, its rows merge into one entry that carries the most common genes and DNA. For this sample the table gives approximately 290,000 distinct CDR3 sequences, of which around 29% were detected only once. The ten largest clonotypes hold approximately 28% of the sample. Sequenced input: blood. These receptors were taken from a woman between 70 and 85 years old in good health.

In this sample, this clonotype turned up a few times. As DNA, the CDR3 is TGTGCCAGCAGCCCCCAATTAGCTGGGGCCAACGTCCTGACTTTC. Residues: CASSPQLAGANVLTF. The chain couples TRBV7-2 to TRBJ2-6; unclear D gene. CDR3 length equals 15 residues. Germline V CDR1 and CDR2: SGHTA, FQGNSA. V was shortened by 5 bases and J by 2 bases, with 10 bases between the two germline ends.

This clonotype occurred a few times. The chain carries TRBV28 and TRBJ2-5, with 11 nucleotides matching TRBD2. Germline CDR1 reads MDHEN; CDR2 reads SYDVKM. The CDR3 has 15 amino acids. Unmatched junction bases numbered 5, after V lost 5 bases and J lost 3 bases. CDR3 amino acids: CASSPGTSGKETQYF. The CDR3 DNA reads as TGTGCCAGCAGTCCCGGGACTAGCGGCAAAGAGACCCAGTACTTC.

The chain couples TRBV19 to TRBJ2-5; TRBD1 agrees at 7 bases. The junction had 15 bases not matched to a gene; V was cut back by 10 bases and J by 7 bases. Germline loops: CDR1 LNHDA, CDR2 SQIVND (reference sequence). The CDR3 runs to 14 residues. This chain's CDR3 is CATQLGGGSGTQYF. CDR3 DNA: TGTGCCACCCAGTTAGGGGGCGGTTCAGGGACCCAGTACTTC.

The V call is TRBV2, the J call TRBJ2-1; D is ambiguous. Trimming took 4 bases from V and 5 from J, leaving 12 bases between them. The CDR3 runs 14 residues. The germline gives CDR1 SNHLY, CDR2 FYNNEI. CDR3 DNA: TGTGCCAGCAGTGTATGGCAGGTGAACAATGAGCAGTTCTTC. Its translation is CASSVWQVNNEQFF.

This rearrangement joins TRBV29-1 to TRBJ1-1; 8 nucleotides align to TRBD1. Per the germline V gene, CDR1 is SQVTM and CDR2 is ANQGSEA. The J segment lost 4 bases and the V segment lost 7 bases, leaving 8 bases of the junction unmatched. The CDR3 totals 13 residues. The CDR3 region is CSASDRGSTEAFF. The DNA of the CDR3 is TGCAGCGCTTCCGACAGGGGAAGCACTGAAGCTTTCTTT.

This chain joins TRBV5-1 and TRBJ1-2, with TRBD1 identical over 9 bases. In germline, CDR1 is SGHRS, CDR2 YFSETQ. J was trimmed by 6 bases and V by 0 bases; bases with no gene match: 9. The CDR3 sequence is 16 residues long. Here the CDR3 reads CASSLGGTGTIHGYTF. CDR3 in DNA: TGCGCCAGCAGCTTGGGAGGGACAGGGACCATCCATGGCTACACCTTC.

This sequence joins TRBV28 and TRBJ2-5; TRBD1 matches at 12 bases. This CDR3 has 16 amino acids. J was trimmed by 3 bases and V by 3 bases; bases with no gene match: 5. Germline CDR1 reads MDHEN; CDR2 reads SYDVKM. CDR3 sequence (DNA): TGTGCCAGCAGTTTCGGGACAGGGGGCGTCAAAGAGACCCAGTACTTC. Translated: CASSFGTGGVKETQYF.

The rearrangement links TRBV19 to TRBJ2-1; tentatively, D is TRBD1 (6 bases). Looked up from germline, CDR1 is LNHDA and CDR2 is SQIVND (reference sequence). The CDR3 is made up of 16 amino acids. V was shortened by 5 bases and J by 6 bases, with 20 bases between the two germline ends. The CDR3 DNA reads TGTGCCAGTAGTTTGGGACAACTCCTCCTGGGCAATGAGCAGTTCTTC. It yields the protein CASSLGQLLLGNEQFF.

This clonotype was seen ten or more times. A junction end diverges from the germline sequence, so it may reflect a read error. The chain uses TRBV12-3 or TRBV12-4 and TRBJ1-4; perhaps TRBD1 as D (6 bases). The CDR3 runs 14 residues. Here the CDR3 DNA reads TGTGCCAGCACTTTACAGGGTACGAATTCAAAACTGTTTTTT. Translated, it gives CASTLQGTNSKLFF.

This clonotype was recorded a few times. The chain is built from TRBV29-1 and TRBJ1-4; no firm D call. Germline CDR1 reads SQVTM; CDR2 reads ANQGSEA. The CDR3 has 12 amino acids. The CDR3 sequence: CASNPGNEKLFF. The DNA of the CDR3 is TGCGCATCCAACCCGGGGAACGAAAAACTGTTTTTT. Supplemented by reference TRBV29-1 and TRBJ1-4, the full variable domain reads SAVISQKPSRDICQRGTSLTIQCQVDSQVTMMFWYRQQPGQSLTLIATANQGSEATYESGFVIDKFPISRPNLTFSTLTVSNMSPEDSSIYLCASNPGNEKLFFGSGTQLSVL.

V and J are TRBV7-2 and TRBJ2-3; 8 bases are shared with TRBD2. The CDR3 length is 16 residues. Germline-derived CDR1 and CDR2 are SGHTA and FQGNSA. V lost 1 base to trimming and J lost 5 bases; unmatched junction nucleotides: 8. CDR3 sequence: CASSLVSGGPRDTQYF. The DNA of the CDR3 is TGTGCCAGCAGCTTAGTATCGGGAGGGCCTAGAGATACGCAGTATTTT. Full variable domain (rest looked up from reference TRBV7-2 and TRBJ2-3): GAGVSQSPSNKVTEKGKDVELRCDPISGHTALYWYRQSLGQGLEFLIYFQGNSAPDKSGLPSDRFSAERTGGSVSTLTIQRTQQEDSAVYLCASSLVSGGPRDTQYFGPGTRLTVL.

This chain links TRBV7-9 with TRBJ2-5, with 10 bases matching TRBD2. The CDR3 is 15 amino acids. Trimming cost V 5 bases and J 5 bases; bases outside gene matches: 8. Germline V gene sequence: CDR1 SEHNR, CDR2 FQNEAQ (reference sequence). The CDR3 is CASSEPGLAKETQYF. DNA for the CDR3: TGTGCCAGCAGCGAACCGGGACTAGCGAAGGAGACCCAGTACTTC. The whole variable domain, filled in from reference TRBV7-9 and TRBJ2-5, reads DTGVSQNPRHKITKRGQNVTFRCDPISEHNRLYWYRQTLGQGPEFLTYFQNEAQLEKSRLLSDRFSAERPKGSFSTLEIQRTEQGDSAMYLCASSEPGLAKETQYFGPGTRLLVL.

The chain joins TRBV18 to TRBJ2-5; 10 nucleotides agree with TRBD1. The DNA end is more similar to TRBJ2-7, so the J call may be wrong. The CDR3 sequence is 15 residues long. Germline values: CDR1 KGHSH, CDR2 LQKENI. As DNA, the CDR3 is TGTGCCAGCTCACCCGGGGACAGGGGTCGGGTCGAGCAGTACTTC. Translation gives CASSPGDRGRVEQYF.

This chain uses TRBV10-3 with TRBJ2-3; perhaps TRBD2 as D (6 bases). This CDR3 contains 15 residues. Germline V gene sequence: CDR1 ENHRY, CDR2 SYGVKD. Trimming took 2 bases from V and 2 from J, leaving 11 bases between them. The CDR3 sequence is CAISEGPSDTDTQYF. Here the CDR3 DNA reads TGTGCCATCAGTGAGGGCCCTAGCGACACAGATACGCAGTATTTT.

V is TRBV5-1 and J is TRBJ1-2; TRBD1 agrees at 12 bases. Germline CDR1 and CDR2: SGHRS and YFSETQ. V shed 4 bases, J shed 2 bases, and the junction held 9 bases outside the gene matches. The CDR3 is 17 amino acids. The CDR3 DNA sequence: TGCGCCAGCAGCCCTTTCCCGGGACAGGGGGCGAACTATGGCTACACCTTC. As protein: CASSPFPGQGANYGYTF. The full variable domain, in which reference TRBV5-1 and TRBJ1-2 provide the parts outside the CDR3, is KAGVTQTPRYLIKTRGQQVTLSCSPISGHRSVSWYQQTPGQGLQFLFEYFSETQRNKGNFPGRFSGRQFSNSRSEMNVSTLELGDSALYLCASSPFPGQGANYGYTFGSGTRLTVV.

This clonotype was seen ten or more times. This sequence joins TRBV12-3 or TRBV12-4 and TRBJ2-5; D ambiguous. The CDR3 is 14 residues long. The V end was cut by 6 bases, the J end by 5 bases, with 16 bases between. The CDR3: CASSSDQIVETQYF. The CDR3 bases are TGTGCCAGCAGCTCGGACCAGATCGTCGAGACCCAGTACTTC.

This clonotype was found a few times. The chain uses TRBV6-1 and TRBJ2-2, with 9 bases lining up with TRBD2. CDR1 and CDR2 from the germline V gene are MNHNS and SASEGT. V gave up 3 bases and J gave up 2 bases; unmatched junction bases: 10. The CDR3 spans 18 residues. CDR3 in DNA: TGTGCCAGCAGTGATTTAATCTTAGCGGGAGTTAACACCGGGGAGCTGTTTTTT. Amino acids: CASSDLILAGVNTGELFF.

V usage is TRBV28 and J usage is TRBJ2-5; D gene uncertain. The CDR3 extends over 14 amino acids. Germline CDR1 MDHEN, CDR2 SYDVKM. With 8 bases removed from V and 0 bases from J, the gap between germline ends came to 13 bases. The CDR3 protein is CASAVSLHQETQYF. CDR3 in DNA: TGTGCCAGCGCAGTTTCGCTACACCAAGAGACCCAGTACTTC.

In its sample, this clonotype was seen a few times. The CDR3: CASSWDRPLGEQYF. The CDR3 DNA sequence: TGTGCCAGCTCCTGGGACAGGCCGCTGGGAGAGCAGTACTTC. The genes are TRBV28 and TRBJ2-7; 8 nucleotides agree with TRBD1. Looked up from germline, CDR1 is MDHEN and CDR2 is SYDVKM. Losses at the gene ends were 8 bases for V and 7 bases for J; bases not matched to a gene: 13. The CDR3 sequence is 14 residues long.

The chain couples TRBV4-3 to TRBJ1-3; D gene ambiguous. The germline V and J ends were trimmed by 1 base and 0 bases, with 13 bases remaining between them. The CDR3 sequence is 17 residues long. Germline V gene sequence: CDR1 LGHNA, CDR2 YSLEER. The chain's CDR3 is CASSQGPRSSSGNTIYF. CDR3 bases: TGCGCCAGCAGCCAAGGGCCGAGGTCGAGCTCTGGAAACACCATATATTTT.

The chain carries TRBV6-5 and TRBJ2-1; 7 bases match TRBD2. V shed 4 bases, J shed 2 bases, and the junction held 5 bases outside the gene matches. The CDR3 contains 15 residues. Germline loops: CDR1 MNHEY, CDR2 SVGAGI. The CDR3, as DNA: TGTGCCAGCAGTTTCGGGGGGAGCGCCTACAATGAGCAGTTCTTC. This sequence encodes CASSFGGSAYNEQFF.

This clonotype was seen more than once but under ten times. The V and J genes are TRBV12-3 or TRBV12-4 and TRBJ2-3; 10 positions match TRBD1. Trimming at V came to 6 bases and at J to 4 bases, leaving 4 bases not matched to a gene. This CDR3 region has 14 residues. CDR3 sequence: CASRRDRGADTQYF. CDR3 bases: TGTGCCAGCAGACGGGACAGGGGAGCAGATACGCAGTATTTT.

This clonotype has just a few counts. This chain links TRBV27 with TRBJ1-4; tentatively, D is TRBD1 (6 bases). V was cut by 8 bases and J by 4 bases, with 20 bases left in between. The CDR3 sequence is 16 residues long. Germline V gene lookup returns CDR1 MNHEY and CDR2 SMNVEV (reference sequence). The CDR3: CASRPASGGLNEKLFF. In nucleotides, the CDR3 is TGTGCCAGCCGCCCAGCGTCGGGGGGCCTTAATGAAAAACTGTTTTTT.

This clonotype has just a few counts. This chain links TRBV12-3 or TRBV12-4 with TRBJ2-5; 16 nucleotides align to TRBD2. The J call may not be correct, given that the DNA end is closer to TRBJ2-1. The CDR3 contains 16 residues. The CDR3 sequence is CASSSGLAGGLNEQFF. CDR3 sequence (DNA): TGTGCCAGCAGTTCGGGACTAGCGGGAGGGCTGAATGAGCAGTTCTTC.

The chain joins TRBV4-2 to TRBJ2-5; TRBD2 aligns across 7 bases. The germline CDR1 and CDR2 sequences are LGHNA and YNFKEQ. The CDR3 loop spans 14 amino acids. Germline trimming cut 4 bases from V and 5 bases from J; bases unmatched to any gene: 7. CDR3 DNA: TGTGCCAGCAGCCCCTTTCGGGAGGAGGAGACCCAGTACTTC. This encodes CASSPFREEETQYF.